This T cell receptor beta chain was identified during a study of T cell responses to AZD1222 COVID-19 vaccine. Study-level points and caveats: Along spike, vaccine-associated CD4 TCRs were found throughout, with dominance at 160-218 and 743-854. Only a handful of AZD1222 recipients tested seropositive at baseline. All repertoire sampling was performed exclusively after the peak T cell response. Donors skewed white British and female; clonal diversity was possibly underestimated.

Note on this clone: The antigen is not known.

Generated by immunoSEQ multiplex PCR, the TCRdb table keeps only in-frame clones and is missing some. The sample yields 200,000 to 300,000 clones, 85% to 95% seen once. The source material was peripheral blood, sampled on day 0 of AZD1222 vaccination. This clonotype was sampled from an adult in good health.

The CDR3 DNA sequence: TGTGCCAGCAGGCGTGAACATCTAGCGGGGGGGAGAAATGAGCAGTTCTTC. This sequence encodes CASRREHLAGGRNEQFF. The V gene is TRBV6-4, the J gene TRBJ2-1; 12 nucleotides line up with TRBD2. With 6 bases clipped from V and 7 bases from J, the junction kept 13 bases outside the gene matches. CDR1 MRHNA and CDR2 SNTAGT come from the germline V gene. The CDR3 has 17 residues.